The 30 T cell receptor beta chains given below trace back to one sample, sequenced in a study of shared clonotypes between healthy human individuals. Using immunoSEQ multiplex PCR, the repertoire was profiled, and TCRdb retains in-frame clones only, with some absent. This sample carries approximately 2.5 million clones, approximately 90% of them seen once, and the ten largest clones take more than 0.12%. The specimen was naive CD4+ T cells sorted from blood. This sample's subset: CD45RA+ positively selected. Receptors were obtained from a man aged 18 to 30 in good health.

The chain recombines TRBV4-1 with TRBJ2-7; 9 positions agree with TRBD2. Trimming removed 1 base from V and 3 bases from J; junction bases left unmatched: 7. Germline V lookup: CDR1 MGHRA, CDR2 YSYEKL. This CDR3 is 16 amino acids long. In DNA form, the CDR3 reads TGCGCCAGCAGCCAAGGCCCTAGCGGGAACTTCTACGAGCAGTACTTC. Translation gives CASSQGPSGNFYEQYF.

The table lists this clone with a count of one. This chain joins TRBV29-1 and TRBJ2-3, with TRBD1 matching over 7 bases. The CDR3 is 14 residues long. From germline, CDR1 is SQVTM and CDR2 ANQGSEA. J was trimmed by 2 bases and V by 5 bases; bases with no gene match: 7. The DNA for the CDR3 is TGCAGCGTTCTTAGGGACAGAACCACAGATACGCAGTATTTT. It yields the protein CSVLRDRTTDTQYF.

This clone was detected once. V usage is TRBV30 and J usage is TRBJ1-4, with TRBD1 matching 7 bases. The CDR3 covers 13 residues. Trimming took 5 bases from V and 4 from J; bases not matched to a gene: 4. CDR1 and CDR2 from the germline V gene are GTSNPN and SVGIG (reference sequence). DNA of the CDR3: TGTGCCTGGTCCCACAGGGGTAATGAAAAACTGTTTTTT. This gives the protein CAWSHRGNEKLFF.

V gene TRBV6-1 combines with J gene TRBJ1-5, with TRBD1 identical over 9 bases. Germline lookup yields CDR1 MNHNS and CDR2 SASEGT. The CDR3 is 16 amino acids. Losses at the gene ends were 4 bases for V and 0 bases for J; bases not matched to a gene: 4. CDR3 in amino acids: CASSVDRGYSNQPQHF. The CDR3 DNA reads TGTGCCAGCAGTGTGGACAGGGGCTATAGCAATCAGCCCCAGCATTTT.

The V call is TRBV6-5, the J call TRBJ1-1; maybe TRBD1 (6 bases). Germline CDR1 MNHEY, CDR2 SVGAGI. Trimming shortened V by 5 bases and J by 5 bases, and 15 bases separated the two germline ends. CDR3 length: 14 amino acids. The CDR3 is CASSRDRLRTEAFF. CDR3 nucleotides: TGTGCCAGCAGTCGCGACAGGCTGAGAACTGAAGCTTTCTTT.

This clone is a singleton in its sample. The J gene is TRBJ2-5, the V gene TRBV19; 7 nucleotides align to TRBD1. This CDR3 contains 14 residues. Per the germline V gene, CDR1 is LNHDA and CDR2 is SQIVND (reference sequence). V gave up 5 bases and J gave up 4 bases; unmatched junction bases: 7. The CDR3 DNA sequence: TGTGCCAGTAGTCCTCGGGCAGGGGGAGAGACCCAGTACTTC. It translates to CASSPRAGGETQYF.

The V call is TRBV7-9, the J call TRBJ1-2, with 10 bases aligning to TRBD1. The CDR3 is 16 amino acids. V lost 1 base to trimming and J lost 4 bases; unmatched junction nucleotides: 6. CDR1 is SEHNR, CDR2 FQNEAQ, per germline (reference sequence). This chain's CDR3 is CASSLGGTGAVYGYTF. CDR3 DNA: TGTGCCAGCAGCTTAGGAGGGACAGGGGCGGTCTATGGCTACACCTTC.

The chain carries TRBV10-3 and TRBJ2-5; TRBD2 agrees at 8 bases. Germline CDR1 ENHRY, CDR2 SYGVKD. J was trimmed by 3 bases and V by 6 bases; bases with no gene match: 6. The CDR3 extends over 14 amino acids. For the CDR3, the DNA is TGTGCCATCAGGGCTAGCGGGCCGGAAGAGACCCAGTACTTC. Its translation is CAIRASGPEETQYF.

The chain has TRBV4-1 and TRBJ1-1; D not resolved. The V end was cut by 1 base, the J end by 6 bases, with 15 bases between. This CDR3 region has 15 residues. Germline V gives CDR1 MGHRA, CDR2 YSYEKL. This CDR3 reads CASSQVSVRYSEAFF. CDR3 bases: TGCGCCAGCAGCCAAGTAAGTGTCCGCTACTCTGAAGCTTTCTTT.

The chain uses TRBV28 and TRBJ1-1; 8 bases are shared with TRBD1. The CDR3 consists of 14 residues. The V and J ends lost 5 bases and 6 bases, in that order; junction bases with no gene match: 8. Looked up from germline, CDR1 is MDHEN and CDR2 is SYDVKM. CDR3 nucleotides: TGTGCCAGCAGTCCCATAGGACAGGGCGCTGAAGCTTTCTTT. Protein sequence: CASSPIGQGAEAFF.

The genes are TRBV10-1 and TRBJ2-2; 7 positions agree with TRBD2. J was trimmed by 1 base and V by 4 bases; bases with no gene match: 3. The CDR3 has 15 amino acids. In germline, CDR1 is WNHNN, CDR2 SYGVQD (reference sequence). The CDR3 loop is CASSGGGGNTGELFF. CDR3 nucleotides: TGCGCCAGCAGTGGAGGCGGGGGGAACACCGGGGAGCTGTTTTTT.

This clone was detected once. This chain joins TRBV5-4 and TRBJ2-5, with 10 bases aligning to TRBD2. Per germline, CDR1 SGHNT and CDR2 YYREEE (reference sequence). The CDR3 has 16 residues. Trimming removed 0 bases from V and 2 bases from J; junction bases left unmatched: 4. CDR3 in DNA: TGTGCCAGCAGCTTGGATCTAGCGGGGGTTCAAGAGACCCAGTACTTC. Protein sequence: CASSLDLAGVQETQYF.

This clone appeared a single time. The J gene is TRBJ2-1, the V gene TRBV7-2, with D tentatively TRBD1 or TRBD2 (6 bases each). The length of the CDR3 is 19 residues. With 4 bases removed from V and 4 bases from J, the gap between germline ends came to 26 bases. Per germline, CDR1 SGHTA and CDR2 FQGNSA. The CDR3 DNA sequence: TGTGCCAGCAGCTGGGGCGGGATGATGGCGGGAAGGGGGTACAATGAGCAGTTCTTC. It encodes CASSWGGMMAGRGYNEQFF.

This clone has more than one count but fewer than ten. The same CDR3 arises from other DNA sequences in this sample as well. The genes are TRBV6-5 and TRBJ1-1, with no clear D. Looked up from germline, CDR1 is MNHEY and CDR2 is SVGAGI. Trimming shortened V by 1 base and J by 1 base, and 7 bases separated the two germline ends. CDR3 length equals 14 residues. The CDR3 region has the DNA TGTGCCAGCAGTTACTTGGCAGGGAACACTGAAGCTTTCTTT. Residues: CASSYLAGNTEAFF.

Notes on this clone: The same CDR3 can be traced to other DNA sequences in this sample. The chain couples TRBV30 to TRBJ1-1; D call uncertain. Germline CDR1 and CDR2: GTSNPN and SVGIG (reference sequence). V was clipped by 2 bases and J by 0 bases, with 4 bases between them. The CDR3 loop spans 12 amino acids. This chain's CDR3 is CAWSRLNTEAFF. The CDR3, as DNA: TGTGCCTGGAGTCGCTTGAACACTGAAGCTTTCTTT.

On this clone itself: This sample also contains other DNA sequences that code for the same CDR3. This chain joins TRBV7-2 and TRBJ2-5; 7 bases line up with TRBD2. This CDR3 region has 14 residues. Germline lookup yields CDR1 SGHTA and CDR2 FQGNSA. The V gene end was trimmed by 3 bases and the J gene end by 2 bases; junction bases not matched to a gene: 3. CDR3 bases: TGTGCCAGCAGCTTTAGCGGGCCTCAAGAGACCCAGTACTTC. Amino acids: CASSFSGPQETQYF.

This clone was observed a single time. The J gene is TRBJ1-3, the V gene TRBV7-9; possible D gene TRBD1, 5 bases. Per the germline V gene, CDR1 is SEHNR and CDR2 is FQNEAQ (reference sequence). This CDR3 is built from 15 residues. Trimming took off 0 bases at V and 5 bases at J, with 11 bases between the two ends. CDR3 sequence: CASSLAGRLRNTIYF. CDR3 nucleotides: TGTGCCAGCAGCTTAGCGGGACGTTTGAGAAACACCATATATTTT.

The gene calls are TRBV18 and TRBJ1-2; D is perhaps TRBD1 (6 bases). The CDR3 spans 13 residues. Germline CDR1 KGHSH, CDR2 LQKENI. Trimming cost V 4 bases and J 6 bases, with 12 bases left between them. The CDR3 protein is CASSHATGNGYTF. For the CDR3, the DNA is TGTGCCAGCTCACATGCGACAGGTAATGGCTACACCTTC. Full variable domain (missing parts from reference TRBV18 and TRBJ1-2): NAGVMQNPRHLVRRRGQEARLRCSPMKGHSHVYWYRQLPEEGLKFMVYLQKENIIDESGMPKERFSAEFPKEGPSILRIQQVVRGDSAAYFCASSHATGNGYTFGSGTRLTVV.

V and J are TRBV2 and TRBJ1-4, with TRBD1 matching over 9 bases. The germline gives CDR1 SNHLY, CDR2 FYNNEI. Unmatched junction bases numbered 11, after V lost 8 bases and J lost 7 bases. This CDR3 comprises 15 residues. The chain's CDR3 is CASSMAKDRGEKLFF. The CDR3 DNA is TGTGCCAGCTCAATGGCCAAGGACAGGGGTGAAAAACTGTTTTTT.

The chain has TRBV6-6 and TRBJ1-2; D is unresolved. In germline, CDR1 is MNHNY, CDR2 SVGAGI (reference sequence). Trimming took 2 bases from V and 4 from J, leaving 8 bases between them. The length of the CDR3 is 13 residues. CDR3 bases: TGTGCCAGCAGTTACACCGGATTCTATGGCTACACCTTC. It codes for CASSYTGFYGYTF.

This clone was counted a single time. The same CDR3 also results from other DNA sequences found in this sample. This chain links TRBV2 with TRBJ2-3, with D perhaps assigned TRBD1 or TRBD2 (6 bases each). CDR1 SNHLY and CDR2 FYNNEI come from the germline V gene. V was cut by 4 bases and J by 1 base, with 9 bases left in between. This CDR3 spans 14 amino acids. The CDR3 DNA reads TGTGCCAGCAGTGTGGGGGGCGGCACAGATACGCAGTATTTT. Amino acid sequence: CASSVGGGTDTQYF.

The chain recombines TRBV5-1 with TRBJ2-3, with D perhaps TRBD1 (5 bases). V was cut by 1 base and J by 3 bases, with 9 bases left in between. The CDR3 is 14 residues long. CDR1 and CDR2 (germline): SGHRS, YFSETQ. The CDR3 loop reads CASSLTRQTDTQYF. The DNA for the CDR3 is TGCGCCAGCAGCTTGACCCGACAGACAGATACGCAGTATTTT.

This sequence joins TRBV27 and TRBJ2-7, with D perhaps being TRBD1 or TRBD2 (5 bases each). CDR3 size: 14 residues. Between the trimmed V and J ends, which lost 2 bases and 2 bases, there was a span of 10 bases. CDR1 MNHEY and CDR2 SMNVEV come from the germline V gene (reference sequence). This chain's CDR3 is CASSLEGLPYEQYF. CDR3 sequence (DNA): TGTGCCAGCAGTTTAGAGGGGTTACCCTACGAGCAGTACTTC.

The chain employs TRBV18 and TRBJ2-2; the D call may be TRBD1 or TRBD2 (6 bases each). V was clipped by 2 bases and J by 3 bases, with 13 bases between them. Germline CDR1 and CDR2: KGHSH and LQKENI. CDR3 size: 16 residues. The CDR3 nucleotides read TGTGCCAGCTCACCAATCGGGGGCCGGGACACCGGGGAGCTGTTTTTT. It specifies CASSPIGGRDTGELFF.

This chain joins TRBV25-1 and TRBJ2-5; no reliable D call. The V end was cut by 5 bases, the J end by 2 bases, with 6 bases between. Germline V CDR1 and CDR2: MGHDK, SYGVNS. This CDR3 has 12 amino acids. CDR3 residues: CASSKVQETQYF. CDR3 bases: TGTGCCAGCAGTAAGGTACAAGAGACCCAGTACTTC.

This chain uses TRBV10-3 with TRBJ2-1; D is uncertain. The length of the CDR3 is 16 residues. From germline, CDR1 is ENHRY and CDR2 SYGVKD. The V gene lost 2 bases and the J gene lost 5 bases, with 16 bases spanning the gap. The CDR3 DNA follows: TGTGCCATCAGTGAGGTGGGTAGCCGATACAACAATGAGCAGTTCTTC. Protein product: CAISEVGSRYNNEQFF.

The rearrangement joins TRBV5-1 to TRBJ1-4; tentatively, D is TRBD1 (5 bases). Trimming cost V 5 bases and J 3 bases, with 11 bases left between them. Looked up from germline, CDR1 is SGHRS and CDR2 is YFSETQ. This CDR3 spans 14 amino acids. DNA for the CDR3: TGCGCCAGCAGGGGAGGGACCGCTAATGAAAAACTGTTTTTT. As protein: CASRGGTANEKLFF.

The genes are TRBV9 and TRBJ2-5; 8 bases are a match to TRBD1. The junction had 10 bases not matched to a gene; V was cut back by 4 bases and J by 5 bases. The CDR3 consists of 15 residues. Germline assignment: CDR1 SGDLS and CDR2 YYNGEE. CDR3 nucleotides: TGTGCCAGCAGCCCGAATCAGGGGGCCAGGGAGACCCAGTACTTC. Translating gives CASSPNQGARETQYF.

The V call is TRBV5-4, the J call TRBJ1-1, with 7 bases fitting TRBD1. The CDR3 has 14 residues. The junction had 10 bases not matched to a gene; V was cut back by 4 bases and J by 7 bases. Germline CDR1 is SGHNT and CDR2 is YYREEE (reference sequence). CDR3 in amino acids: CASSERTGMGEAFF. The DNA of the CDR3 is TGTGCCAGCAGCGAAAGGACAGGCATGGGTGAAGCTTTCTTT.

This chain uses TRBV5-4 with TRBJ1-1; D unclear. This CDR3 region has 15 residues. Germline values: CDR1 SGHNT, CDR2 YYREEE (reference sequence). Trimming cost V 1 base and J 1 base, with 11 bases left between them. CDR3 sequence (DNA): TGTGCCAGCAGCTTGATGGGAATACCGAACACTGAAGCTTTCTTT. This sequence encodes CASSLMGIPNTEAFF.